This is a list of T cell receptor beta chains from one sample in a study of cytomegalovirus exposure and HLA in healthy donors. Generated by immunoSEQ multiplex PCR, the TCRdb table keeps only in-frame clones and is missing some. In all, the sample yields about 77,000 clones. Sequencing used PBMCs. These receptors were obtained from a man aged 45-65 years in good health and CMV-seropositive. The conserved cysteine and the conserved F or W are not part of the CDR3 here. Each record gives: CDR3 length, V gene, D gene, CDR3 protein. The D gene is left open where the match is weak.

14,TRBV5-8,TRBD1,ASSLRGQGVPHEQY
14,TRBV5-8,TRBD1,ASSLPRDRANYGYT
12,TRBV2,NA,ASSPRSTEETQY
13,TRBV9,TRBD2,ASSVAGANTGELF
9,TRBV6-5,TRBD1,ASSSLGGRN
12,TRBV6-1,TRBD2,ASSVAGSTDTQY
11,TRBV19,NA,ASSGSVRDTQY
13,TRBV7-9,TRBD2,ASSLTSGGEETQY
12,TRBV6-6,TRBD1,ASTWTGTEYGYT
10,TRBV29-1,NA,SVDSGGNTQY
11,TRBV2,NA,ASNPLGGIEAF
14,TRBV7-8,NA,ASSFLNRDSNTEAF
12,TRBV18,TRBD1,ASSPQGSLGGYT
18,TRBV4-1,TRBD2,ASSQAPGGAGLAGEYEQY
14,TRBV5-1,TRBD1,ASSSPGTVRTDTQY
14,TRBV5-4,TRBD2,ASSLALAAHTDTQY